The 13 T cell receptor beta chains listed next were all sequenced from one sample in a study of response to subunit inactivated influenza vaccine. TCRdb independently ran MiXCR on the RT-PCR reads; one entry per CDR3 protein. The sample contains around 190,000 distinct CDR3 sequences, about 9.3% of which appear only once. Sequenced here: non-naive T cells sorted from PBMCs, sampled on the day of vaccination. These receptors came from a man aged 45-65 years who received an inactivated influenza vaccine.

The chain recombines TRBV19 with TRBJ1-5; D remains ambiguous. This CDR3 is 15 amino acids long. The V end lost 9 bases, the J end lost 0 bases, and 15 bases lay between the germline ends. Germline V gene data show CDR1 as LNHDA and CDR2 as SQIVND (reference sequence). In nucleotides, the CDR3 is TGTGCCAGCCGTAATTCTAGGTATAGCAATCAGCCCCAGCATTTT. This codes for CASRNSRYSNQPQHF.

This clonotype has a handful of counts. This sequence joins TRBV11-2 and TRBJ1-2; the D gene is possibly TRBD1 (5 bases). The germline gives CDR1 SGHAT, CDR2 FQNNGV. Trimming pared 1 base from V and 4 bases from J, leaving 7 bases between. The CDR3 length is 13 residues. CDR3 residues: CASSLGGSYGYTF. CDR3 sequence (DNA): TGTGCCAGCAGCTTAGGGGGGAGCTATGGCTACACCTTC.

This clonotype was found many times. V usage is TRBV4-3 and J usage is TRBJ2-7, with 7 nucleotides matching TRBD1. The CDR3 is 15 amino acids. Germline V CDR1 and CDR2: LGHNA, YSLEER. After removal of 3 bases from V and 1 base from J, the junction contained 6 bases not matched to a gene. In DNA, the CDR3 is TGCGCCAGCAGCCAGGACAGGACAGGATCCTACGAGCAGTACTTC. Protein sequence: CASSQDRTGSYEQYF.

This clonotype was detected many times. The chain joins TRBV5-1 to TRBJ2-7; 10 bases align to TRBD1. The germline gives CDR1 SGHRS, CDR2 YFSETQ. V gave up 3 bases and J gave up 6 bases; unmatched junction bases: 15. The CDR3 runs to 17 residues. CDR3 nucleotides: TGCGCCAGCAGCTCCCAGATTGCCGGGACAGGGGCGCGCGAGCAGTACTTC. Amino acid sequence: CASSSQIAGTGAREQYF.

The rearrangement joins TRBV16 to TRBJ1-1, with D possibly being TRBD1 (5 bases). Per the germline V gene, CDR1 is KGHSY and CDR2 is FQNENV. The CDR3 is 12 residues long. The V and J ends lost 4 bases and 14 bases respectively, with 17 bases between them. CDR3 sequence: CASSPGPLGAFF. CDR3 in DNA: TGTGCCAGCAGCCCTGGACCCCTCGGGGCCTTCTTT.

This clonotype appeared a few times. The rearrangement uses TRBV18 and TRBJ2-3; TRBD1 or TRBD2 may be the D gene (5 bases each). Germline CDR1 KGHSH, CDR2 LQKENI. The CDR3 loop spans 17 amino acids. Trimming removed 3 bases from V and 5 bases from J, with 21 bases in between. CDR3: CASSPQPPGTVLDTQYF. The CDR3 DNA reads as TGTGCCAGCTCACCCCAGCCTCCCGGGACGGTGTTAGATACGCAGTATTTT.

This chain uses TRBV6-2 or TRBV6-3 with TRBJ2-7; D possibly matches TRBD1 or TRBD2 (5 bases each). The V and J ends lost 2 bases and 3 bases respectively, with 8 bases between them. The CDR3 is 13 amino acids. Per the germline V gene, CDR1 is MNHEY and CDR2 is SVGEGT. This CDR3 reads CASSYGTNYEQYF. CDR3 nucleotides: TGTGCCAGCAGTTACGGGACGAACTACGAGCAGTACTTC.

This clonotype was found once. This CDR3 reads CASLQGSGTDTQYF. The CDR3 bases are TGTGCCAGCCTTCAAGGATCAGGCACAGATACGCAGTATTTT. The chain joins TRBV7-6 to TRBJ2-3; D is undetermined. CDR3 length: 14 residues. V lost 8 bases, J lost 1 base, and 13 bases lay in between. CDR1 and CDR2 from the germline V gene are SGHVS and FNYEAQ.

This clonotype has ten or more counts. This chain connects TRBV12-3 or TRBV12-4 to TRBJ1-5; 8 nucleotides match TRBD1. The CDR3 sequence is 16 residues long. J was trimmed by 2 bases and V by 2 bases; bases with no gene match: 5. CDR3 nucleotides: TGTGCCAGCAGTTTATTGGGACAGGTAGGCAATCAGCCCCAGCATTTT. It is translated as CASSLLGQVGNQPQHF.

This clonotype appeared many times. This rearrangement joins TRBV30 to TRBJ1-2; no reliable D call. Germline V lookup: CDR1 GTSNPN, CDR2 SVGIG (reference sequence). With 3 bases removed from V and 8 bases from J, the gap between germline ends came to 19 bases. The CDR3 extends over 14 amino acids. CDR3 protein: CAWSEDFDSQGYTF. CDR3 coding DNA: TGTGCCTGGAGCGAAGACTTTGACTCGCAAGGCTACACCTTC.

This chain uses TRBV20-1 with TRBJ2-7; TRBD1 agrees at 7 bases. The CDR3 contains 15 residues. V lost 0 bases, J lost 3 bases, and 8 bases stayed unmatched. Germline V CDR1 and CDR2: DFQATT, SNEGSKA (reference sequence). In nucleotides, the CDR3 is TGCAGTGCTAGAGATGGGACAGCTCTGTACTACGAGCAGTACTTC. Its protein product is CSARDGTALYYEQYF.

The chain combines TRBV6-5 with TRBJ1-1; D is unclear. This CDR3 has 14 residues. Germline V lookup: CDR1 MNHEY, CDR2 SVGAGI. Trimming removed 2 bases at V and 2 bases at J, with 9 bases between. The CDR3 sequence: CASSYGGSNTEAFF. Here the CDR3 DNA reads TGTGCCAGCAGTTACGGAGGGAGTAACACTGAAGCTTTCTTT.

This clonotype was seen a few times. This chain connects TRBV6-2 or TRBV6-3 to TRBJ1-4; 7 positions match TRBD1. This CDR3 region has 16 residues. The V gene's germline CDR1 is MNHEY and CDR2 SVGEGT. J was trimmed by 5 bases and V by 5 bases; bases with no gene match: 11. CDR3 coding DNA: TGTGCCAGCAGTCTCGCCAGACAGGGCGAGAATGAAAAACTGTTTTTT. The encoded protein is CASSLARQGENEKLFF.